This entry concerns a single TCR beta chain. This record comes from a study of blood T cell repertoires in COVID-19. This CDR3 is 15 amino acids long. The V end was cut by 0 bases, the J end by 1 base, with 9 bases between. Germline loops: CDR1 ENHRY, CDR2 SYGVKD. Measured with immunoSEQ multiplex PCR; TCRdb has only the in-frame clones, and not every one. Of approximately 83,000 clones listed, about 77% are singletons. The chain couples TRBV10-3 to TRBJ2-5, with a tentative D call TRBD2 (6 bases). This TCR came from a woman aged 80 or over with acute or convalescent COVID-19. The sample comprised peripheral blood. CDR3 residues: CAISESTSSQETQYF. DNA of the CDR3: TGTGCCATCAGTGAGTCAACTAGCTCCCAAGAGACCCAGTACTTC.